This TCR beta chain was recorded in a study of HIV-infected patients and healthy controls (dated by TCRdb to the mid-2010s). Study-level background: CD4 counts were modestly but significantly increased in 14 of 16 patients after three months of therapy, but they remained below normal ranges. The CD4:CD8 ratio rose slightly, whereas CD8 counts showed no consistent shift during early therapy. Patients lacked overall T-cell lymphocytopenia, and total CDR3 counts per chain did not differ significantly from controls. Viral load became undetectable in about 75% of the 16 patients by the second bleed and in all patients after a further year of therapy. The study tested whether deep TCR repertoire sequencing of HIV patients' small blood samples could capture immune perturbation and reconstitution. Overall study outcomes, separate from this receptor: The study did not determine donor HLA types. Sequencing depth was restricted by the use of whole blood, which also prevented the dynamics of distinct T-cell subpopulations from being separated. Processing was restricted to sixteen HIV-infected individuals, which the authors judged to be a major constraint on the generalizability of the findings. More CDR3s were shared between individuals among healthy controls than among HIV+ patients, as measured by Jaccard index and by the count of highly shared sequences. Only roughly 12 weeks of therapy was reflected in the treated samples, a period arguably too short to observe immune reconstitution given low adult thymic output. In HIV-infected patients, the apparent post-therapy recovery of the Gini index was not replicated in size-matched repertoire data. Rare events from HIV-infected data received too much weight under size-matching, and comparisons were complicated by unequal numbers of distinct sequences between patients and controls. Eight alpha and eight beta V genes showed significantly different mean usage between HIV-infected patients and controls. HIV-associated CDR3s exhibited a significant reduction in frequency during therapy, whereas CMV-associated CDR3s exhibited no significant change, although the majority increased in frequency. The study cohorts differed slightly in age and sex profile, but those differences did not account for the observed differences in diversity. Alpha-beta chain pairing was not determined in the samples. HIV-infected repertoires showed significantly elevated mean Gini indices relative to controls, which possibly reflects oligoclonality. Compared with untreated HIV+ repertoires, healthy control repertoires had roughly threefold more distinct CDR3s and higher Shannon diversity. Alpha-chain CDR3s from MAIT cells appeared at high frequency in healthy controls but were severely depleted in HIV+ repertoires.

SuperScript III was used to reverse transcribe 500 ng RNA with primers targeting the alpha and beta constant regions. Alpha and beta chain libraries were generated separately via chain-specific third strand synthesis with multiplexing indices. To avoid primer bias, the protocol used one single primer pair to amplify every rearrangement within a chain, and the protocol also attached molecular barcodes to each cDNA molecule. T4 RNA Ligase 1 joined purified cDNA to a 5' RACE adapter that carried a random hexamer and the SP2 sequencing primer site. The authors primed second strand synthesis from the SP2 site with Phusion polymerase and used slow temperature ramps to favor optimal annealing. Joined together, two random hexamer sequences that had both been added before amplification formed the 12-nucleotide barcode of each molecule. A short first PCR added P5 and P7 adapter elements plus a second index, followed by a 23-cycle amplification PCR with P5s and P7 primers. Libraries received around 25 PCR cycles in total, were quantified on a Qubit, sized on a Bioanalyzer, and diluted to about 4 nM. Normalized libraries were sequenced on an Illumina MiSeq with 2 x 250 paired-end kits. Into approximately 9.7 ul Tris-Cl, the reverse transcription reactions were eluted following cleanup on MinElute columns. The adapter ligations were run for 20 to 25 hours at 16 degrees C, and AMPure XP beads at a 1:1 ratio were afterwards used to clean them. In the paper's pipeline: A modified Decombinator processed the demultiplexed FASTQ files and output V, J, insert and barcode information. Sequences that shared a barcode but differed from the dominant sequence were treated as errors and discarded, and barcodes were clustered at Levenshtein distance 3 and counted to estimate the original cDNA molecules. Downstream analyses used R packages ineq, vegan, igraph and RCytoscape, with IMGT nomenclature and CDR3 definitions. To avoid skew from clonal expansion, each TCR was counted once, and V gene usage was computed over distinct sequences. Whenever two unique CDR3 amino acid sequences within a donor differed by a single Levenshtein edit, similarity networks linked them. Published HIV-specific CDR3s (just under 95 alpha, approximately 660 beta) and CMV-specific CDR3s (about twelve alpha, more than 250 beta) were assembled and queried against the repertoires. Lower sequence numbers were not the cause of the decreased diversity in patients, as random subsampling to size-matched repertoires showed. TCRdb's own reprocessing of the public reads used fastp at Q25 and MiXCR and kept productive beta chains. One record per CDR3 amino acid sequence lists the most common genes and DNA. TCRdb's processing, not the study's, gives the V and J calls here. The sample profile shows 5,000 to 7,000 distinct CDR3 sequences; around 8.1% of them were found once. Clones ranked in the top ten supply around 25% of the sample.

This clonotype was seen repeatedly, ten times or more. This receptor's antigen is unknown. Base qualities are not at hand, and no much larger clone is one base apart. V is pared back by 3 bases and J by 2 bases, with 17 bases lying between the germline termini. CDR1 and CDR2 were assigned from the germline V gene (reference sequence) as SEHNR and FQNEAQ. The CDR3 runs 18 residues from the cysteine to the phenylalanine. The read is trimmed to its CDR3 DNA, 54 bases read in frame from base 1. After antiretroviral therapy began, follow-up blood was collected from HIV-infected patients roughly three months, about 14 weeks, later. Since whole blood was used without any cell fractionation, the repertoire reflected all peripheral T cells in unsorted form. For RNA extraction, roughly 2.7 ml of peripheral blood was drawn into Tempus tubes. Enrollment excluded patients who had febrile or AIDS-related illness, tumors, hepatitis B or C coinfection, immunomodulatory therapy, recent vaccination or treatment interruptions. Residual genomic DNA was removed with the TURBO-DNase kit and globin mRNA was depleted with GLOBINclear.

The chain uses TRBV7-9 and TRBJ2-6; tentative D gene TRBD2, with 6 bases matching. The starting material was blood, obtained during antiretroviral therapy. The sequence came from an adult with HIV infection. The CDR3 reads as follows: CASSFLRGFPAGANVLTF. The base sequence is TGTGCCAGCAGCTTCCTTCGGGGGTTCCCGGCTGGGGCCAACGTCCTGACTTTC.